The T cell receptor (beta chain) described here comes from a study of blood T cell repertoires in COVID-19. Study-level information: Nucleic acid was either cDNA or gDNA, and it came from T cells, B-cell-depleted T cells, or PBMCs.

Methods used by the authors: Estimation of nucleated cell counts relied on the amplification of reference gene primers. The table came from immunoSEQ multiplex PCR; TCRdb's copy has only in-frame clones and leaves some out. From that table come the V and J calls and clone size; the DNA was used to work out D and trimming. The repertoire holds around 100,000 clones, with 69% as singletons. Germline values: CDR1 SGHNT, CDR2 YENEEA. The length of the CDR3 is 16 residues. The J segment lost 7 bases and the V segment lost 5 bases, leaving 9 bases of the junction unmatched. The TCR was taken from an elderly man with acute or convalescent COVID-19. Sequencing was done on a sample of peripheral blood. This chain joins TRBV11-3 and TRBJ2-2, with 11 bases identical to TRBD2. CDR3 DNA: TGTGCCAGCAGCCGAAGTAGCGGGAGGGCCGGCGGGGAGCTGTTTTTT. Encoded protein: CASSRSSGRAGGELFF.